This TCR beta chain was sequenced for a study of regulatory T cells in long-lasting Graves disease. Libraries of TCR beta came from iRepertoire HTBI primers plus Arm-PCR of CDR3 regions. Each CDR3 protein gets one entry after TCRdb re-called the multiplex PCR reads with MiXCR. The sample shows about 540,000 distinct CDR3 sequences, roughly 13% of them seen only once. For this clonotype: A much larger clone differs by one base, so this may be a read error.

The time point: newly diagnosed GD, antithyroid drugs for less than 3 months. Following extraction of RNA from PBMCs, that RNA was used to make the TCR library. Germline V CDR1 and CDR2: SGHDN, FVKESK. Trimming pared 8 bases from V and 4 bases from J, leaving 23 bases between. The CDR3 has 17 residues. The data also belong to a second study, concerning T cells in Graves' hyperthyroidism and ophthalmopathy.

This receptor was obtained from a man aged 25-40 years with Graves disease. The input for sequencing was peripheral blood mononuclear cells (PBMCs), taken at new diagnosis, from a patient treated with antithyroid drugs. V and J are TRBV14 and TRBJ2-2; D possibly matches TRBD1 or TRBD2 (5 bases each). The CDR3 DNA sequence: TGTGCCAGCGGCCCACCCCCGGGACGTTTAGGCACCGGGGAGCTGTTTTTT. Translating it yields CASGPPPGRLGTGELFF.